A selection of T cell receptor beta chains follows, all from one sample in a study of blood T cell repertoires in COVID-19. The assay was immunoSEQ multiplex PCR, and TCRdb's table has in-frame clones only and misses some. The sample comprises 150,000 to 200,000 clones, about 81% of which are singletons, and about an eighth rests with the top ten. What was sequenced was peripheral blood. The receptors shown here come from an elderly woman with COVID-19, enrolled during active disease. The CDR3 runs from the conserved cysteine through the conserved F or W. D genes are given only for firm matches. Clone size is given for some rows only: seen once, a few or many times, or a class if the clone is expanded.

-	TRBV5-6	-	TRBJ2-6	CASSFEFRFSGANVLTF	TGTGCCAGCAGCTTTGAGTTCCGCTTCTCTGGGGCCAACGTCCTGACTTTC
-	TRBV4-3	TRBD1	TRBJ1-2	CASSPGQDGANYGYTF	TGCGCCAGCAGCCCCGGACAGGATGGAGCTAACTATGGCTACACCTTC
-	TRBV28	TRBD1	TRBJ2-3	CASSPTGGAPDTQYF	TGTGCCAGCAGTCCTACAGGGGGCGCCCCAGATACGCAGTATTTT
-	TRBV7-6	TRBD1	TRBJ2-7	CASSLAPSGQGGYEQYF	TGTGCCAGCAGCTTAGCACCCTCGGGACAGGGGGGGTACGAGCAGTACTTC
few	TRBV2	TRBD2	TRBJ2-2	CASSFERGVAGELFF	TGTGCCAGCAGTTTTGAGCGGGGGGTGGCCGGGGAGCTGTTTTTT
-	TRBV12-3/TRBV12-4	TRBD1	TRBJ1-1	CASSILTGAEAFF	TGTGCCAGCAGTATCCTAACAGGGGCTGAAGCTTTCTTT
-	TRBV19	-	TRBJ2-5	CASSPTGRQETQYF	TGTGCCAGTAGCCCCACAGGACGACAAGAGACCCAGTACTTC
once	TRBV7-9	TRBD1	TRBJ2-7	CASSIGTGFYEQYF	TGTGCCAGCAGCATCGGGACAGGGTTCTACGAGCAGTACTTC
-	TRBV27	-	TRBJ2-6	CASSSPWTASSGGANVLTF	TGTGCCAGCAGTTCGCCATGGACAGCCTCCTCGGGGGGGGCCAACGTCCTGACTTTC
few	TRBV4-1	TRBD1	TRBJ2-2	CASSQRTGGFTGELFF	TGCGCCAGCAGCCAAAGGACAGGGGGCTTCACCGGGGAGCTGTTTTTT
-	TRBV7-2	-	TRBJ1-1	CASSLVGNSNTEAFF	TGTGCCAGCAGCTTAGTTGGCAATTCGAATACTGAAGCTTTCTTT
few	TRBV29-1	-	TRBJ1-6	CSVEKSGSYNSPLHF	TGCAGCGTTGAAAAAAGTGGCAGTTATAATTCACCCCTCCACTTT
-	TRBV18	TRBD2	TRBJ2-7	CASSRGTSEDEQYF	TGTGCCAGCTCCCGGGGGACTAGCGAGGACGAGCAGTACTTC
once	TRBV7-2	-	TRBJ1-2	CASSLVENYGYTF	TGTGCCAGCAGCTTAGTAGAAAACTATGGCTACACCTTC
few	TRBV9	TRBD1	TRBJ1-6	CASSVSGQPHSPLHF	TGTGCCAGCAGCGTATCGGGACAGCCGCATTCACCCCTCCACTTT
-	TRBV15	TRBD1	TRBJ1-2	CATSPGQGRYGYTF	TGTGCCACCAGCCCGGGACAGGGACGCTATGGCTACACCTTC